This TCR beta chain originates from a study of shared clonotypes between healthy human individuals. The authors' processing: Because ImmunoSEQ provided only junction sequences with no quality scores, the filtering differed. TCRdb's table, derived via immunoSEQ multiplex PCR, lists solely in-frame clones and lacks some. D and trimming come from the DNA, and the V and J calls and clone size come from that table. The repertoire consists of 2,100,000 or so clones, with about 94% occurring once and the leading ten covering around 0.13%. General study points: Shared clonotypes: 4.5% to 5% naive CD4, roughly 3.5% naive CD8, under 2.5% memory CD4, approximately 0.4% memory CD8.

This clone came up once. Its cognate antigen is unknown. The sample has other DNA sequences that encode this CDR3 too. Trimming cost V 6 bases and J 1 base, with 7 bases left between them. CDR3 length: 12 residues. Germline CDR1 is KGHSH and CDR2 is LQKENI. The receptor's source is a man younger than 35 in good health. The sample taken for sequencing was naive CD4+ T cells sorted from blood. The subset was: CD45RA+ positively selected. The chain has TRBV18 and TRBJ2-7, with D tentatively TRBD1 (6 bases). The CDR3 region has the DNA TGTGCCAGCTCCCAGGGGTCCTACGAGCAGTACTTC. This encodes CASSQGSYEQYF.